Listed below are T cell receptor beta chains from one sample, sequenced in a study of Graves' ophthalmopathy and Graves' hyperthyroidism. TCRdb reanalysed the multiplex PCR reads using MiXCR and keeps one entry per CDR3 protein. This repertoire shows over 650,000 distinct CDR3 sequences, over 40% found once; its top ten account for around 3.3%. The sequenced material came from peripheral blood. The source of these receptors is an adult man with Graves' ophthalmopathy. CDR3s include the opening cysteine and the closing phenylalanine or tryptophan. The D gene is left open where the match is weak. Size is stated for part of the rows, as once, few or many counts, or as a class when the clone is expanded.

size,V,D,J,CDR3,DNA
many,TRBV10-2,TRBD1,TRBJ1-1,CASRNQDRMIEAFF,TGCGCCAGCAGGAATCAGGACAGGATGATTGAAGCTTTCTTT
few,TRBV20-1,TRBD1,TRBJ1-4,CSARAPGQSALRKLFF,TGCAGTGCTAGAGCCCCGGGACAGTCCGCGTTGCGAAAACTGTTTTTT
.,TRBV5-1,.,TRBJ2-4,CASSSQGNIQYF,TGCGCCAGCAGCTCACAGGGAAACATTCAGTACTTC
many,TRBV19,TRBD2,TRBJ2-5,CASSRRLAGAEKTQYF,TGTGCCAGTAGTCGAAGGCTAGCGGGAGCGGAAAAGACCCAGTACTTC
many,TRBV11-2,.,TRBJ1-1,CASSLDATEAFF,TGTGCCAGCAGCTTAGATGCGACTGAAGCTTTCTTT
many,TRBV5-1,.,TRBJ1-5,CASGEGRQPQHF,TGCGCCAGCGGGGAGGGCCGGCAGCCCCAGCATTTT
few,TRBV11-1,.,TRBJ2-7,CASSRQVGTNYEQYF,TGTGCCAGCAGTCGCCAGGTCGGGACGAACTACGAGCAGTACTTC
once,TRBV11-2,TRBD1,TRBJ1-2,CASSQQGAGNTF,TGTGCCAGCAGCCAACAGGGGGCGGGCAACACCTTC
many,TRBV20-1,TRBD1,TRBJ1-4,CSARRQGAHEKLFF,TGCAGTGCTAGGCGACAGGGGGCACATGAAAAACTGTTTTTT
.,TRBV6-5,TRBD2,TRBJ2-7,CASSFSTSAAYEQYF,TGTGCCAGCAGTTTCTCGACTAGCGCCGCCTACGAGCAGTACTTC
many,TRBV10-3,TRBD2,TRBJ2-2,CAISRTSGGTGELFF,TGTGCCATCAGTCGGACTAGCGGGGGCACCGGGGAGCTGTTTTTT
.,TRBV29-1,TRBD1,TRBJ1-3,CSVDPGTGTIGNTIYF,TGCAGCGTCGACCCCGGGACAGGGACCATTGGAAACACCATATATTTT
.,TRBV5-1,.,TRBJ2-6,CASSLVLAAPLSGANVLTF,TGCGCCAGCAGCTTGGTGTTAGCAGCTCCCCTCTCTGGGGCCAACGTCCTGACTTTC
few,TRBV9,.,TRBJ1-1,CASSPGWGVGTEAFF,TGTGCCAGCAGCCCCGGCTGGGGCGTCGGCACTGAAGCTTTCTTT
.,TRBV4-1,.,TRBJ1-1,CASSPRVDADTEAFF,TGCGCCAGCAGCCCTCGAGTGGATGCGGACACTGAAGCTTTCTTT
many,TRBV7-8,TRBD1,TRBJ2-7,CASSFPGGEQYF,TGTGCCAGCAGCTTCCCAGGGGGCGAGCAGTACTTC
many,TRBV29-1,TRBD1,TRBJ1-4,CSAADRVGEKLFF,TGCAGCGCAGCAGACAGGGTCGGTGAAAAACTGTTTTTT
many,TRBV6-5,.,TRBJ1-6,CASSSRGRSPLHF,TGTGCCAGCAGTTCGCGAGGTCGCTCACCCCTCCACTTT
few,TRBV20-1,TRBD2,TRBJ2-7,CSAISGRADAYEQYF,TGCAGTGCCATTAGCGGGAGGGCCGATGCCTACGAGCAGTACTTC
.,TRBV29-1,.,TRBJ2-5,CSVGHLRQETQYF,TGCAGCGTTGGACATCTCAGGCAAGAGACCCAGTACTTC
.,TRBV2,TRBD1,TRBJ1-2,CARRQGYYGYTF,TGTGCCAGACGACAGGGATACTATGGCTACACCTTC
.,TRBV4-3,.,TRBJ2-2,CASSQGYPGELFF,TGCGCCAGCAGCCAAGGGTACCCCGGGGAGCTGTTTTTT
.,TRBV5-1,.,TRBJ1-2,CASRKDNNYGYTF,TGCGCCAGCAGGAAAGACAATAACTATGGCTACACCTTC
few,TRBV10-3,.,TRBJ2-3,CAISEGENTQYF,TGTGCCATCAGTGAAGGGGAAAATACGCAGTATTTT
.,TRBV10-3,.,TRBJ1-3,CAISYSGPSSGNTIYF,TGTGCCATCAGTTATTCGGGACCCAGCTCTGGAAACACCATATATTTT
.,TRBV9,TRBD1,TRBJ2-7,CASSVTGSSAGEQYF,TGTGCCAGCAGCGTGACAGGGAGTAGTGCCGGGGAGCAGTACTTC
many,TRBV12-3/TRBV12-4,.,TRBJ1-3,CASSSRAGNTIYF,TGTGCCAGCAGTTCCAGGGCTGGAAACACCATATATTTT
many,TRBV10-3,TRBD1,TRBJ1-4,CAIRDRGDEKLFF,TGTGCCATCAGAGACAGGGGCGACGAAAAACTGTTTTTT
many,TRBV19,.,TRBJ1-1,CASSGNTEAFF,TGTGCCAGTAGTGGAAACACTGAAGCTTTCTTT
few,TRBV4-1,TRBD1,TRBJ2-7,CASSQPGQGVYEQYF,TGCGCCAGCAGCCAACCGGGACAGGGGGTCTACGAGCAGTACTTC
.,TRBV7-2,.,TRBJ1-4,CASSLDRDGILRNEKLFF,TGTGCCAGCAGCTTAGACAGGGACGGAATACTTAGGAATGAAAAACTGTTTTTT
.,TRBV4-3,TRBD1,TRBJ2-7,CASSQGTGNEQYF,TGCGCCAGCAGCCAAGGGACAGGGAACGAGCAGTACTTC
.,TRBV7-9,.,TRBJ2-7,CASSSASGVAYF,TGTGCCAGCAGTTCCGCCTCTGGGGTTGCGTACTTC
.,TRBV7-2,.,TRBJ1-1,CASSLGVGRTEAFF,TGTGCCAGCAGCTTAGGGGTGGGCAGGACTGAAGCTTTCTTT
many,TRBV24-1,TRBD1,TRBJ2-7,CATSDLCEDRESYF,TGTGCCACCAGTGATTTATGCGAGGACAGGGAGTCGTACTTC
.,TRBV12-3/TRBV12-4,.,TRBJ2-3,CASSLNGGYSTDTQYF,TGTGCCAGCAGTTTAAACGGGGGTTACTCAACAGATACGCAGTATTTT
.,TRBV7-7,TRBD2,TRBJ2-5,CASSLASGGEETQYF,TGTGCTAGCAGCTTAGCAAGCGGGGGGGAAGAGACCCAGTACTTC
.,TRBV10-3,TRBD2,TRBJ2-5,CAISGIAGGGETQYF,TGTGCCATCTCCGGAATAGCGGGAGGAGGGGAGACCCAGTACTTC
few,TRBV3-1,TRBD2,TRBJ2-7,CASSSIAGPSYEQYF,TGTGCCAGCAGCTCCATAGCGGGACCCTCCTACGAGCAGTACTTC
many,TRBV29-1,.,TRBJ1-1,CSARGRVGITEAFF,TGCAGCGCTCGGGGGCGCGTTGGTATCACTGAAGCTTTCTTT
many,TRBV5-1,TRBD2,TRBJ2-5,CASRASTSGSGETQYF,TGCGCCAGCAGGGCCAGCACTAGCGGGAGTGGAGAGACCCAGTACTTC
.,TRBV5-8,.,TRBJ2-7,CASSFGGYTWEQYF,TGTGCCAGCAGCTTCGGAGGATACACGTGGGAGCAGTACTTC
.,TRBV19,TRBD2,TRBJ2-5,CASSVFTSEETQYF,TGTGCCAGTAGTGTTTTTACTAGCGAAGAGACCCAGTACTTC
few,TRBV6-6,.,TRBJ1-4,CASSYLTGGNEKLFF,TGTGCCAGCAGTTACCTGACAGGAGGAAATGAAAAACTGTTTTTT
.,TRBV5-1,.,TRBJ2-2,CASAPSLATTNTGELFF,TGCGCCAGCGCCCCTTCGTTGGCAACTACGAACACCGGGGAGCTGTTTTTT
few,TRBV19,TRBD2,TRBJ2-5,CASSFVSGKEETQYF,TGTGCCAGTAGTTTCGTTAGCGGGAAAGAAGAGACCCAGTACTTC
few,TRBV4-2,TRBD1,TRBJ1-1,CASSGTGQGAGWPNTEAFF,TGTGCCAGCAGCGGAACAGGACAGGGAGCAGGCTGGCCGAACACTGAAGCTTTCTTT
many,TRBV7-6,.,TRBJ1-5,CASSWGGGNNQPQHF,TGTGCCAGCAGCTGGGGAGGGGGTAACAATCAGCCCCAGCATTTT
.,TRBV10-3,.,TRBJ1-1,CAISIGGHSEAFF,TGTGCCATCAGTATAGGGGGGCATTCTGAAGCTTTCTTT
once,TRBV20-1,.,TRBJ2-7,CSASAAPPYEQYF,TGCAGTGCATCTGCGGCGCCTCCCTACGAGCAGTACTTC
.,TRBV10-1,TRBD1,TRBJ1-1,CASTGQGRTEAFF,TGTGCCAGCACTGGACAGGGGCGTACTGAAGCTTTCTTT
many,TRBV11-2,TRBD1,TRBJ2-7,CASSASRDRSYEQYF,TGTGCCAGCAGCGCTAGCCGGGACAGGTCCTACGAGCAGTACTTC
many,TRBV7-3,TRBD1,TRBJ2-6,CASRGGPGANVLTF,TGTGCCAGCAGAGGGGGCCCTGGGGCCAACGTCCTGACTTTC